The T cell receptor (beta chain) described here comes from a study of human T cells and chemical hapten exposure. Study-wide context: From small differences in pooled library volume came most of the variation in per-sample TCR yields.

The time point: pre-sensitization, week 0. Stated treatment: therapeutic diphenylcyclopropenone sensitization with weekly scalp DPC. Germline CDR1 and CDR2: SGHVS and FQNEAQ. V lost 1 base and J lost 0, with 10 bases in between. This CDR3 has 17 amino acids. TCRdb itself ran the RACE reads through MiXCR, one entry per CDR3 protein. The data hold 300,000 to 450,000 distinct CDR3 sequences, with about 5.1% observed a single time. The TCR sequence derives from a woman in her fifties or sixties with alopecia areata. Some clones in this sample may be carry-over from other donors' samples. The chain couples TRBV7-8 to TRBJ2-6; no clear D gene. The sequencing used whole blood, collected in connection with sensitization to the hapten diphenylcyclopropenone (DPC). CDR3 DNA: TGTGCCAGCAGCTTAGTATTTCGAGTCTCTGGGGCCAACGTCCTGACTTTC. It yields the protein CASSLVFRVSGANVLTF.